These 21 T cell receptor beta chains were all obtained from the same sample, sequenced in a study of shared clonotypes between healthy human individuals. The repertoire was sequenced with immunoSEQ multiplex PCR; TCRdb's copy has only in-frame clones and lacks some. In the table there are roughly 2.2 million clones, less than 95% of which are singletons. The sample was naive CD4+ T cells from PBMCs. Regarding subset: CD45RA+ positively selected. Receptor source: a man in his late teens or twenties in good health. Some clones in this sample may be carry-over from other donors' samples.

J is TRBJ2-3 and V is TRBV5-1; D is undetermined. Trimming removed 4 bases from V and 4 bases from J, with 13 bases in between. In germline, CDR1 is SGHRS, CDR2 YFSETQ. CDR3 length: 14 residues. The CDR3: CASSPRLESDTQYF. The CDR3 bases are TGCGCCAGCAGCCCGCGGCTAGAGTCAGATACGCAGTATTTT.

This rearrangement joins TRBV28 to TRBJ1-2, with 8 bases aligning to TRBD1. The junction had 16 bases not matched to a gene; V was cut back by 2 bases and J by 8 bases. The CDR3 length is 17 residues. The germline V gene has CDR1 MDHEN and CDR2 SYDVKM. The CDR3 sequence: CASSLASGTGLTEGYTF. DNA for the CDR3: TGTGCCAGCAGTTTAGCCTCCGGGACAGGCCTTACGGAGGGCTACACCTTC.

This chain joins TRBV7-3 and TRBJ2-7, with D perhaps matching TRBD2 (6 bases). Trimming cost V 5 bases and J 2 bases, with 13 bases left between them. Germline-derived CDR1 and CDR2 are SGHTA and FQGTGA. The CDR3 is 14 residues long. The CDR3 loop is CASSRVGGTYEQYF. CDR3 DNA: TGTGCCAGCAGCCGAGTCGGGGGAACCTACGAGCAGTACTTC.

The count of this clone is one. The chain uses TRBV7-9 and TRBJ1-2; possibly TRBD1 for D (5 bases). The V gene lost 2 bases and the J gene lost 5 bases, with 12 bases spanning the gap. The CDR3 spans 14 residues. From germline, CDR1 is SEHNR and CDR2 FQNEAQ (reference sequence). DNA of the CDR3: TGTGCCAGCAGCTTATTGTCAGAGGGGTATGGCTACACCTTC. This gives the protein CASSLLSEGYGYTF.

The rearrangement uses TRBV19 and TRBJ1-2; the D gene is possibly TRBD1 (5 bases). The germline V gene has CDR1 LNHDA and CDR2 SQIVND (reference sequence). The germline V and J ends were trimmed by 5 bases and 5 bases, with 12 bases remaining between them. The CDR3 contains 13 residues. CDR3 amino acids: CASSFRGGYGYTF. For the CDR3, the DNA is TGTGCCAGTAGTTTTCGTGGGGGGTATGGCTACACCTTC.

V is TRBV29-1 and J is TRBJ2-3; D is unresolved. From germline, CDR1 is SQVTM and CDR2 ANQGSEA. The length of the CDR3 is 14 residues. Trimming stripped 7 bases from V and 1 base from J, with 15 bases between. The chain's CDR3 is CSAVPSWGTDTQYF. CDR3 DNA sequence: TGCAGCGCTGTACCCAGTTGGGGCACAGATACGCAGTATTTT.

The J gene is TRBJ1-1, the V gene TRBV28; 10 bases line up with TRBD1. The CDR3 contains 15 residues. In germline, CDR1 is MDHEN, CDR2 SYDVKM. J lost 4 bases, V lost 5 bases, and 7 bases had no gene match. The CDR3 nucleotides read TGTGCCAGCAGTCTGCCGGGACAGGGGAGCACTGAAGCTTTCTTT. It specifies CASSLPGQGSTEAFF.

The CDR3 nucleotides are TGTGCCAGCAGCTTAATATCACTGAACACTGAAGCTTTCTTT. It codes for CASSLISLNTEAFF. The rearrangement links TRBV7-9 to TRBJ1-1; D is unclear. From germline, CDR1 is SEHNR and CDR2 FQNEAQ (reference sequence). V was trimmed by 2 bases and J by 0 bases, leaving 7 bases between them. The CDR3 spans 14 residues. The full variable domain, completed using reference TRBV7-9 and TRBJ1-1, is DTGVSQNPRHKITKRGQNVTFRCDPISEHNRLYWYRQTLGQGPEFLTYFQNEAQLEKSRLLSDRFSAERPKGSFSTLEIQRTEQGDSAMYLCASSLISLNTEAFFGQGTRLTVV.

V and J are TRBV18 and TRBJ1-1; D unresolved. The V and J ends lost 1 base and 1 base respectively, with 10 bases between them. Germline V gene sequence: CDR1 KGHSH, CDR2 LQKENI. The CDR3 totals 15 residues. The CDR3 sequence: CASSPREGRNTEAFF. The CDR3 region has the DNA TGTGCCAGCTCACCACGGGAGGGTAGGAACACTGAAGCTTTCTTT.

Note on this clone: The same CDR3 arises from other DNA sequences in this sample as well. The V call is TRBV4-2, the J call TRBJ1-1; D possibly corresponds to TRBD1 (6 bases). Per the germline V gene, CDR1 is LGHNA and CDR2 is YNFKEQ. Trimming removed 11 bases at V and 1 base at J, with 17 bases between. The CDR3 loop spans 14 amino acids. The CDR3 region is CACKRGQGNTEAFF. CDR3 bases: TGTGCCTGTAAACGGGGGCAGGGGAACACTGAAGCTTTCTTT.

The J gene is TRBJ1-2, the V gene TRBV19, with 7 bases aligning to TRBD1. Germline CDR1 is LNHDA and CDR2 is SQIVND (reference sequence). This CDR3 has 12 amino acids. V gave up 5 bases and J gave up 5 bases; unmatched junction bases: 2. Written as DNA, the CDR3 is TGTGCCAGTAGTGCAGGGGGGTATGGCTACACCTTC. Translated: CASSAGGYGYTF.

This chain connects TRBV7-9 to TRBJ2-7, with a weak D call TRBD2 (6 bases). The CDR3 runs to 15 residues. V was shortened by 3 bases and J by 5 bases, with 17 bases between the two germline ends. Germline CDR1 SEHNR, CDR2 FQNEAQ (reference sequence). The CDR3 is CASSLGTGEGNEQYF. Here the CDR3 DNA reads TGTGCCAGCAGCTTGGGGACTGGCGAGGGGAACGAGCAGTACTTC.

The chain has TRBV5-1 and TRBJ2-3; D unresolved. The length of the CDR3 is 12 residues. V lost 6 bases, J lost 0 bases, and 5 bases lay in between. Germline V gene data show CDR1 as SGHRS and CDR2 as YFSETQ. Written as DNA, the CDR3 is TGCGCCAGCACATCTAGCACAGATACGCAGTATTTT. Translation: CASTSSTDTQYF.

This clone was detected a few times. Other DNA sequences in this sample translate to the same CDR3. This rearrangement joins TRBV9 to TRBJ1-1, with D uncertain. Trimming pared 0 bases from V and 0 bases from J, leaving 6 bases between. The CDR3 length is 14 residues. CDR1 is SGDLS and CDR2 is YYNGEE in the germline V gene. DNA of the CDR3: TGTGCCAGCAGCGTAGAGGCACTGAACACTGAAGCTTTCTTT. Amino acid sequence: CASSVEALNTEAFF.

The chain recombines TRBV9 with TRBJ2-3; the match to TRBD2 covers 7 bases. With 0 bases clipped from V and 5 bases from J, the junction kept 3 bases outside the gene matches. This CDR3 spans 14 amino acids. Germline V gene data show CDR1 as SGDLS and CDR2 as YYNGEE. CDR3 nucleotide sequence: TGTGCCAGCAGCGTAGGAGGGGAGGGAGATACGCAGTATTTT. It specifies CASSVGGEGDTQYF.

This chain joins TRBV10-1 and TRBJ2-2; D is unclear. The CDR3 is 14 amino acids. Germline assignment: CDR1 WNHNN and CDR2 SYGVQD (reference sequence). The V gene lost 7 bases and the J gene lost 1 base, with 10 bases spanning the gap. CDR3 in amino acids: CASTDRQNTGELFF. The CDR3 DNA follows: TGCGCCAGCACTGACCGCCAGAACACCGGGGAGCTGTTTTTT.

The rearrangement joins TRBV28 to TRBJ2-3; maybe TRBD1 (5 bases). CDR1 and CDR2 from the germline V gene are MDHEN and SYDVKM. V shed 2 bases and J shed 4 bases, with 13 bases lying between them. The CDR3 has 15 amino acids. CDR3 region: CASSLPPGMADTQYF. CDR3 sequence (DNA): TGTGCCAGCAGTTTACCTCCAGGGATGGCAGATACGCAGTATTTT. The full variable domain, rest sourced from reference TRBV28 and TRBJ2-3, is DVKVTQSSRYLVKRTGEKVFLECVQDMDHENMFWYRQDPGLGLRLIYFSYDVKMKEKGDIPEGYSVSREKKERFSLILESASTNQTSMYLCASSLPPGMADTQYFGPGTRLTVL.

This chain joins TRBV19 and TRBJ2-5; D gene uncertain. Between the trimmed V and J ends, which lost 0 bases and 4 bases, there was a span of 6 bases. CDR3 size: 13 residues. CDR1 and CDR2 from the germline V gene are LNHDA and SQIVND (reference sequence). The chain's CDR3 is CASSIDRRETQYF. The CDR3, as DNA: TGTGCCAGTAGTATAGATCGGAGAGAGACCCAGTACTTC.

V usage is TRBV5-4 and J usage is TRBJ2-7, with D maybe TRBD1 (6 bases). The CDR3 totals 15 residues. CDR1 and CDR2 from the germline V gene are SGHNT and YYREEE (reference sequence). V gave up 1 base and J gave up 1 base, with 12 bases separating them. CDR3 nucleotide sequence: TGTGCCAGCAGCTTGAAGGGACAAGGTTCCTACGAGCAGTACTTC. It codes for CASSLKGQGSYEQYF.

The V call is TRBV9, the J call TRBJ2-2; 9 bases agree with TRBD2. Germline CDR1 and CDR2: SGDLS and YYNGEE. J lost 1 base, V lost 0 bases, and 7 bases had no gene match. The CDR3 is 18 residues long. The DNA of the CDR3 is TGTGCCAGCAGCGTAGATAGCGGGAGTGCCAGGAACACCGGGGAGCTGTTTTTT. It yields the protein CASSVDSGSARNTGELFF.

The gene calls are TRBV19 and TRBJ1-3, with 7 bases that match TRBD1. The CDR3 is made up of 14 amino acids. V lost 5 bases and J lost 2; bases outside the gene matches: 3. CDR1 and CDR2 from the germline V gene are LNHDA and SQIVND (reference sequence). The DNA for the CDR3 is TGTGCCAGTAGTGCCGACAGGGCTGGAAACACCATATATTTT. It is translated as CASSADRAGNTIYF.